These T cell receptor beta chains were read from a single sample in a study of blood T cell repertoires in COVID-19. Assay: immunoSEQ multiplex PCR; the TCRdb copy retains only in-frame clones and omits some. The profile shows just over 250,000 clones, 86% of them singletons. Sequenced material: peripheral blood. These TCRs come from a man aged 40-50 years who had recovered from COVID-19. CDR3s include the opening cysteine and the closing phenylalanine or tryptophan. A D gene is named only where the DNA matches it firmly. Rows give clone size only sometimes, using once, few, many, or a class for an expanded clone.

abundance: .; d_gene: TRBD1; j_gene: TRBJ2-1; v_gene: TRBV2; CDR3aa: CASSTRQGARVQFF; CDR3nt: TGTGCCAGCAGCACCAGACAGGGAGCACGGGTGCAGTTCTTC
abundance: .; d_gene: .; j_gene: TRBJ2-1; v_gene: TRBV7-9; CDR3aa: CASTPRRGTYNEQFF; CDR3nt: TGTGCCAGCACCCCAAGACGGGGTACGTACAATGAGCAGTTCTTC
abundance: .; d_gene: .; j_gene: TRBJ2-4; v_gene: TRBV11-2; CDR3aa: CASSLEAIPGNIQYF; CDR3nt: TGTGCCAGCAGCTTAGAGGCGATACCGGGAAACATTCAGTACTTC
abundance: once; d_gene: .; j_gene: TRBJ2-7; v_gene: TRBV12-3/TRBV12-4; CDR3aa: CASSFRLNEQYF; CDR3nt: TGTGCCAGCAGTTTTCGACTTAACGAGCAGTACTTC
abundance: .; d_gene: TRBD2; j_gene: TRBJ2-3; v_gene: TRBV19; CDR3aa: CASGSQRGATDTQYF; CDR3nt: TGTGCCAGCGGTTCACAGCGGGGGGCGACAGATACGCAGTATTTT
abundance: .; d_gene: .; j_gene: TRBJ2-7; v_gene: TRBV7-2; CDR3aa: CASSHTYEQYF; CDR3nt: TGTGCCAGCAGCCATACTTACGAGCAGTACTTC
abundance: .; d_gene: .; j_gene: TRBJ1-1; v_gene: TRBV28; CDR3aa: CASSFGGLVTEAFF; CDR3nt: TGTGCCAGCAGTTTCGGGGGACTGGTGACTGAAGCTTTCTTT
abundance: once; d_gene: .; j_gene: TRBJ1-1; v_gene: TRBV7-9; CDR3aa: CASSLAAGAGEAFF; CDR3nt: TGTGCCAGCAGCCTAGCGGCAGGGGCGGGTGAAGCTTTCTTT
abundance: .; d_gene: TRBD1; j_gene: TRBJ1-2; v_gene: TRBV2; CDR3aa: CASSGTGLYGYTF; CDR3nt: TGTGCCAGCAGCGGGACAGGGTTATATGGCTACACCTTC
abundance: .; d_gene: .; j_gene: TRBJ1-4; v_gene: TRBV18; CDR3aa: CASSPRGGSLNEKLFF; CDR3nt: TGTGCCAGCTCACCGCGCGGCGGGTCCCTAAATGAAAAACTGTTTTTT
abundance: .; d_gene: .; j_gene: TRBJ1-1; v_gene: TRBV5-4; CDR3aa: CASSPFPNTEAFF; CDR3nt: TGTGCCAGCAGCCCCTTCCCGAACACTGAAGCTTTCTTT
abundance: .; d_gene: .; j_gene: TRBJ2-1; v_gene: TRBV11-2; CDR3aa: CASSLQGTKAYNEQFF; CDR3nt: TGTGCCAGCAGCTTACAGGGCACTAAGGCCTACAATGAGCAGTTCTTC
abundance: .; d_gene: .; j_gene: TRBJ2-3; v_gene: TRBV4-3; CDR3aa: CASSQDLLAISTDTQYF; CDR3nt: TGCGCCAGCAGCCAAGATCTCCTAGCAATTAGCACAGATACGCAGTATTTT
abundance: .; d_gene: .; j_gene: TRBJ2-3; v_gene: TRBV20-1; CDR3aa: CSASRSHTDTQYF; CDR3nt: TGCAGTGCTAGTCGGAGCCACACAGATACGCAGTATTTT
abundance: few; d_gene: .; j_gene: TRBJ1-2; v_gene: TRBV2; CDR3aa: CASSQVQGTDGYTF; CDR3nt: TGTGCCAGCAGCCAAGTACAGGGTACCGATGGCTACACCTTC
abundance: .; d_gene: .; j_gene: TRBJ1-1; v_gene: TRBV4-3; CDR3aa: CASSQGDRKSTEAFF; CDR3nt: TGCGCCAGCAGCCAAGGTGACAGAAAGAGCACTGAAGCTTTCTTT
abundance: .; d_gene: TRBD2; j_gene: TRBJ2-3; v_gene: TRBV3-1/TRBV3-2; CDR3aa: CASSQDSRLAGLSSTDTQYF; CDR3nt: TGTGCCAGCAGCCAAGATAGTCGGCTAGCGGGGCTCTCTAGCACAGATACGCAGTATTTT
abundance: .; d_gene: TRBD2; j_gene: TRBJ2-3; v_gene: TRBV18; CDR3aa: CASSPEGLAGGTDTQYF; CDR3nt: TGTGCCAGCTCCCCAGAGGGACTAGCGGGGGGCACAGATACGCAGTATTTT
abundance: .; d_gene: TRBD1; j_gene: TRBJ1-5; v_gene: TRBV15; CDR3aa: CATRDLTGGASQPQHF; CDR3nt: TGTGCCACCAGAGACCTCACAGGGGGCGCAAGCCAGCCCCAGCATTTT
abundance: .; d_gene: TRBD1; j_gene: TRBJ1-1; v_gene: TRBV18; CDR3aa: CASTLGQGNTEAFF; CDR3nt: TGTGCCAGCACGTTGGGACAGGGAAACACTGAAGCTTTCTTT
abundance: .; d_gene: TRBD2; j_gene: TRBJ2-2; v_gene: TRBV5-6; CDR3aa: CASSSLADPNTGELFF; CDR3nt: TGTGCCAGCAGCAGCCTAGCGGACCCGAACACCGGGGAGCTGTTTTTT
abundance: .; d_gene: .; j_gene: TRBJ1-6; v_gene: TRBV4-3; CDR3aa: CASSQAIDIYNSPLHF; CDR3nt: TGCGCCAGCAGCCAAGCAATAGATATCTATAATTCACCCCTCCACTTT
abundance: .; d_gene: .; j_gene: TRBJ1-5; v_gene: TRBV18; CDR3aa: CATTTAGGSEPQHF; CDR3nt: TGTGCCACCACTACTGCGGGTGGTAGTGAACCCCAGCATTTT
abundance: few; d_gene: .; j_gene: TRBJ2-5; v_gene: TRBV19; CDR3aa: CASSQRQTRYQETQYF; CDR3nt: TGTGCCAGTAGTCAAAGACAGACTAGGTACCAAGAGACCCAGTACTTC
abundance: .; d_gene: .; j_gene: TRBJ1-6; v_gene: TRBV2; CDR3aa: CANALESNSPLHF; CDR3nt: TGTGCCAACGCCCTGGAGAGCAATTCACCCCTCCACTTT
abundance: .; d_gene: TRBD1; j_gene: TRBJ1-4; v_gene: TRBV7-8; CDR3aa: CASSPGTGFVYEKLFF; CDR3nt: TGTGCCAGCAGCCCGGGGACAGGGTTTGTGTATGAAAAACTGTTTTTT
abundance: .; d_gene: TRBD1; j_gene: TRBJ1-3; v_gene: TRBV19; CDR3aa: CASSYRDRPGNTIYF; CDR3nt: TGTGCCAGTAGTTACCGGGACAGGCCTGGAAACACCATATATTTT
abundance: .; d_gene: .; j_gene: TRBJ2-3; v_gene: TRBV12-3/TRBV12-4; CDR3aa: CASSIHSLDTQYF; CDR3nt: TGTGCCAGCAGCATTCACAGCCTCGATACGCAGTATTTT
abundance: .; d_gene: TRBD2; j_gene: TRBJ2-3; v_gene: TRBV6-6; CDR3aa: CASKPGWSGDTDTQYF; CDR3nt: TGTGCCAGCAAACCTGGGTGGAGCGGGGACACAGATACGCAGTATTTT
abundance: .; d_gene: TRBD1; j_gene: TRBJ2-1; v_gene: TRBV29-1; CDR3aa: CSSRTGGFGEQFF; CDR3nt: TGCAGCTCTCGGACAGGGGGCTTCGGTGAGCAGTTCTTC
abundance: .; d_gene: .; j_gene: TRBJ1-1; v_gene: TRBV6-5; CDR3aa: CASSYNWAPPNTEAFF; CDR3nt: TGTGCCAGCAGTTACAATTGGGCGCCACCTAACACTGAAGCTTTCTTT
abundance: once; d_gene: TRBD2; j_gene: TRBJ2-1; v_gene: TRBV29-1; CDR3aa: CSVDVDRREASYNEQFF; CDR3nt: TGCAGCGTTGACGTAGATAGGCGGGAGGCTTCCTACAATGAGCAGTTCTTC
abundance: .; d_gene: TRBD2; j_gene: TRBJ2-2; v_gene: TRBV7-9; CDR3aa: CASSGRGGNTGELFF; CDR3nt: TGTGCCAGCAGCGGACGGGGGGGGAACACCGGGGAGCTGTTTTTT
abundance: .; d_gene: TRBD2; j_gene: TRBJ2-7; v_gene: TRBV15; CDR3aa: CATSRDLPVGLAGGLQYF; CDR3nt: TGTGCCACCAGCAGAGATCTGCCAGTTGGATTAGCGGGAGGACTGCAGTACTTC
abundance: .; d_gene: .; j_gene: TRBJ2-7; v_gene: TRBV29-1; CDR3aa: CSVGGGTGTFYEQYF; CDR3nt: TGCAGCGTTGGGGGGGGGACAGGTACGTTTTACGAGCAGTACTTC
abundance: .; d_gene: .; j_gene: TRBJ1-3; v_gene: TRBV7-8; CDR3aa: CASRGGASSGNTIYF; CDR3nt: TGTGCCAGCAGGGGGGGAGCCAGCTCTGGAAACACCATATATTTT
abundance: .; d_gene: .; j_gene: TRBJ2-2; v_gene: TRBV9; CDR3aa: CASSAAPGTNTGELFF; CDR3nt: TGTGCCAGCAGCGCCGCCCCAGGGACGAACACCGGGGAGCTGTTTTTT
abundance: .; d_gene: .; j_gene: TRBJ2-6; v_gene: TRBV19; CDR3aa: CASSLLHGGTTSGANVLTF; CDR3nt: TGTGCCAGTAGCCTTCTCCATGGGGGCACTACCTCTGGGGCCAACGTCCTGACTTTC
abundance: .; d_gene: .; j_gene: TRBJ2-5; v_gene: TRBV5-6; CDR3aa: CASALDYQETQYF; CDR3nt: TGTGCCAGCGCTCTGGACTACCAAGAGACCCAGTACTTC
abundance: .; d_gene: .; j_gene: TRBJ2-7; v_gene: TRBV10-3; CDR3aa: CAISELASSSREQYF; CDR3nt: TGTGCCATCAGTGAGTTGGCTAGCAGTTCTAGAGAGCAGTACTTC
abundance: .; d_gene: .; j_gene: TRBJ1-2; v_gene: TRBV5-6; CDR3aa: CASSLQQLSYGYTF; CDR3nt: TGTGCCAGCAGCTTGCAACAGTTGAGCTATGGCTACACCTTC
abundance: .; d_gene: .; j_gene: TRBJ2-2; v_gene: TRBV27; CDR3aa: CASWGRGGELFF; CDR3nt: TGTGCCAGCTGGGGGCGAGGCGGGGAGCTGTTTTTT
abundance: .; d_gene: .; j_gene: TRBJ2-5; v_gene: TRBV5-3; CDR3aa: CARSSGSGGETQYF; CDR3nt: TGTGCCAGAAGCTCGGGATCCGGGGGAGAGACCCAGTACTTC
abundance: .; d_gene: TRBD1; j_gene: TRBJ2-3; v_gene: TRBV7-6; CDR3aa: CASRTRGPTDTQYF; CDR3nt: TGTGCCAGCAGGACAAGGGGGCCCACAGATACGCAGTATTTT
abundance: .; d_gene: .; j_gene: TRBJ2-7; v_gene: TRBV6-4; CDR3aa: CASTTEDPSYEQYF; CDR3nt: TGTGCCAGCACGACAGAGGATCCCTCCTACGAGCAGTACTTC